These T cell receptor beta chains were read from a single sample in a study of OX40 agonist ivuxolimab in advanced cancers. The assay was immunoSEQ multiplex PCR, and TCRdb's table has in-frame clones only and misses some. The profile shows roughly 100,000 clones, approximately 87% of them singletons. Sequenced here: CD4+ or CD8+ T cells sorted from blood, sampled in a trial of the OX40 agonist ivuxolimab. Receptors originate from an adult with an advanced solid tumor such as melanoma, head and neck, liver or kidney cancer. Each CDR3 is given with its conserved first and last residue.

v_call: TRBV11-3; j_call: TRBJ2-1; cdr3_length: 15; cdr3_aa: CASSSNPGPYNEQFF
v_call: TRBV5-4; j_call: TRBJ1-6; cdr3_length: 13; cdr3_aa: CASSGAVLEPLHF
v_call: TRBV18; j_call: TRBJ2-1; cdr3_length: 13; cdr3_aa: CASSPGQVNEQFF
v_call: TRBV27; j_call: TRBJ2-7; cdr3_length: 14; cdr3_aa: CASTPRAGLYEQYF
v_call: TRBV19; j_call: TRBJ1-1; cdr3_length: 14; cdr3_aa: CASSRGHLNTEAFF
v_call: TRBV6-4; j_call: TRBJ1-2; cdr3_length: 10; cdr3_aa: CASSFRVDTF
v_call: TRBV19; j_call: TRBJ2-3; cdr3_length: 12; cdr3_aa: CASSINTDTQYF
v_call: TRBV27; j_call: TRBJ1-5; cdr3_length: 14; cdr3_aa: CASSLLGGNQPQHF
v_call: TRBV29-1; j_call: TRBJ1-5; cdr3_length: 13; cdr3_aa: CSVALDSNQPQHF
v_call: TRBV18; j_call: TRBJ2-1; cdr3_length: 15; cdr3_aa: CASSPVLARENEQFF
v_call: TRBV18; j_call: TRBJ1-5; cdr3_length: 16; cdr3_aa: CASSPLDSGSNQPQHF
v_call: TRBV20-1; j_call: TRBJ2-7; cdr3_length: 11; cdr3_aa: CSARRADEQYF
v_call: TRBV28; j_call: TRBJ2-5; cdr3_length: 14; cdr3_aa: CASSPPGTGETQYF
v_call: TRBV7-2; j_call: TRBJ2-1; cdr3_length: 19; cdr3_aa: CASSPRRTSGSTRYNEQFF
v_call: TRBV6-5; j_call: TRBJ1-1; cdr3_length: 15; cdr3_aa: CASSYSPGLRTEAFF
v_call: TRBV6-5; j_call: TRBJ1-4; cdr3_length: 14; cdr3_aa: CASSPTGSNEKLFF
v_call: TRBV18; j_call: TRBJ1-5; cdr3_length: 16; cdr3_aa: CASSPSLSSQKGAQHF
v_call: TRBV19; j_call: TRBJ1-1; cdr3_length: 17; cdr3_aa: CASSHEARGRVNTEAFF
v_call: TRBV6-1; j_call: TRBJ1-5; cdr3_length: 13; cdr3_aa: CASSPQTYQPQHF
v_call: TRBV5-5; j_call: TRBJ2-7; cdr3_length: 15; cdr3_aa: CASSQGRSGSYEQYF
v_call: TRBV4-1; j_call: TRBJ2-2; cdr3_length: 14; cdr3_aa: CASSQDRDTGELFF
v_call: TRBV11-1; j_call: TRBJ2-1; cdr3_length: 16; cdr3_aa: CASSPRGAGVTDEQFF
v_call: TRBV19; j_call: TRBJ1-5; cdr3_length: 12; cdr3_aa: CASSIGNQPQHF
v_call: TRBV14; j_call: TRBJ2-7; cdr3_length: 17; cdr3_aa: CASSQDFTGQGPYEQYF
v_call: TRBV15; j_call: TRBJ1-3; cdr3_length: 14; cdr3_aa: CATSRDKAGNTIYF
v_call: TRBV7-2; j_call: TRBJ2-6; cdr3_length: 15; cdr3_aa: CASSLGGSGANVLTF
v_call: TRBV2; j_call: TRBJ2-5; cdr3_length: 16; cdr3_aa: CASSGQRLAGQETQYF
v_call: TRBV5-8; j_call: TRBJ1-4; cdr3_length: 15; cdr3_aa: CASSLRSGSNEKLFF
v_call: TRBV27; j_call: TRBJ2-5; cdr3_length: 18; cdr3_aa: CASSLYPTSAGGGETQYF
v_call: TRBV6-5; j_call: TRBJ2-6; cdr3_length: 15; cdr3_aa: CASSSRGSGANVLTF
v_call: TRBV21-1; j_call: TRBJ1-1; cdr3_length: 14; cdr3_aa: CASSNPFRPHEAFF
v_call: TRBV19; j_call: TRBJ1-6; cdr3_length: 15; cdr3_aa: CASMGSGPSNSPLHF
v_call: TRBV18; j_call: TRBJ1-1; cdr3_length: 14; cdr3_aa: CASSPGVRRTEAFF
v_call: TRBV9; j_call: TRBJ1-1; cdr3_length: 14; cdr3_aa: CASSPTGQPTEAFF
v_call: TRBV2; j_call: TRBJ1-5; cdr3_length: 14; cdr3_aa: CASSPQGARQPQHF
v_call: TRBV5-8; j_call: TRBJ1-5; cdr3_length: 16; cdr3_aa: CASSLWGSGSNQPQHF
v_call: TRBV5-5; j_call: TRBJ2-2; cdr3_length: 17; cdr3_aa: CASSLGLGTGATGELFF
v_call: TRBV2; j_call: TRBJ1-1; cdr3_length: 13; cdr3_aa: CASSPGTGVRAFF
v_call: TRBV18; j_call: TRBJ1-2; cdr3_length: 15; cdr3_aa: CASSPYPPTGDGYTF
v_call: TRBV5-1; j_call: TRBJ2-5; cdr3_length: 14; cdr3_aa: CASSLGEPEETQYF
v_call: TRBV6-1; j_call: TRBJ1-2; cdr3_length: 12; cdr3_aa: CASSGTDYGYTF
v_call: TRBV6-1; j_call: TRBJ2-7; cdr3_length: 13; cdr3_aa: CASSHPITGEQYF
v_call: TRBV6-1; j_call: TRBJ2-2; cdr3_length: 16; cdr3_aa: CASSEFDRVSTGELFF
v_call: TRBV5-1; j_call: TRBJ1-1; cdr3_length: 16; cdr3_aa: CASSPGTGGMNTEAFF
v_call: TRBV11-2; j_call: TRBJ2-7; cdr3_length: 15; cdr3_aa: CASSLGRLAGVLQYF
v_call: TRBV7-2; j_call: TRBJ2-3; cdr3_length: 15; cdr3_aa: CASSLDGRSTDTQYF
v_call: TRBV7-9; j_call: TRBJ2-7; cdr3_length: 12; cdr3_aa: CASSLTTYEQYF
v_call: TRBV20-1; j_call: TRBJ1-2; cdr3_length: 11; cdr3_aa: CSAKFNYGYTF